By its share, the clone carrying this TCR beta chain is medium-sized. The entry originates in a study of immune characterization of retroperitoneal liposarcoma. In germline, CDR1 is MNHNS, CDR2 SASEGT. The CDR3 totals 13 residues. TCRdb processed the PCR reads anew with MiXCR; each CDR3 protein has one entry. Of 10,000 or so distinct CDR3 sequences listed, roughly a quarter are singletons. This clonotype was sampled from a male donor with retroperitoneal liposarcoma. The specimen was tumor tissue. This chain joins TRBV6-1 and TRBJ2-1; no definite D call. The DNA end lines up better with TRBJ2-7; the J call may be wrong. The CDR3 nucleotides are TGTGCCAGCACGGACCCGCGTGCCTACGAGCAGTACTTC. Encoded protein: CASTDPRAYEQYF.